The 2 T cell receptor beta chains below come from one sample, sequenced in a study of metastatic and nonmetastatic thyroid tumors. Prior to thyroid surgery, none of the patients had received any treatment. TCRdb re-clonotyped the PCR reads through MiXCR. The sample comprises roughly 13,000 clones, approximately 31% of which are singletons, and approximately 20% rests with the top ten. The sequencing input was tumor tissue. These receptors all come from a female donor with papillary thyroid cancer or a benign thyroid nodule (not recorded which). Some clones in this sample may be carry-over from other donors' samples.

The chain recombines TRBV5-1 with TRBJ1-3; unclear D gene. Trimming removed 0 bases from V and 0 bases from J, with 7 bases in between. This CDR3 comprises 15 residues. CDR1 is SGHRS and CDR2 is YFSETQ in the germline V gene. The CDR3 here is CASSLEAVSGNTIYF. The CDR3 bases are TGCGCCAGCAGCTTGGAGGCGGTCTCTGGAAACACCATATATTTT.

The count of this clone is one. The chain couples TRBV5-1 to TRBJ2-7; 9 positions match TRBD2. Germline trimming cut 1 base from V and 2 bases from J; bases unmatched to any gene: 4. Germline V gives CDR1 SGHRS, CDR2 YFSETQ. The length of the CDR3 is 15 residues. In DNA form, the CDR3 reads TGCGCCAGCAGCTTGTCTAGCGGGAAAACCTACGAGCAGTACTTC. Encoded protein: CASSLSSGKTYEQYF.